A single sample gave rise to the 15 T cell receptor beta chains below, sequenced in a study of blood T cell repertoires in COVID-19. Here immunoSEQ multiplex PCR was the method, and the copy in TCRdb shows in-frame clones only, minus some. The table records approximately 260,000 clones, around four fifths of them present only once. Sample: peripheral blood. The receptors derive from a man in his sixties who had recovered from COVID-19.

This clone was seen repeatedly, ten times or more. The chain uses TRBV7-2 and TRBJ2-7; a possible D gene is TRBD1 (6 bases). The germline V gene encodes CDR1 SGHTA and CDR2 FQGNSA. There are 14 residues in the CDR3. Trimming shortened V by 5 bases and J by 3 bases, and 14 bases separated the two germline ends. The CDR3 loop reads CASSHREPYYEQYF. The CDR3 DNA is TGTGCCAGCAGCCACAGGGAACCCTACTACGAGCAGTACTTC. The complete variable domain, with remaining parts taken from reference TRBV7-2 and TRBJ2-7, reads GAGVSQSPSNKVTEKGKDVELRCDPISGHTALYWYRQSLGQGLEFLIYFQGNSAPDKSGLPSDRFSAERTGGSVSTLTIQRTQQEDSAVYLCASSHREPYYEQYFGPGTRLTVT.

Only one count was recorded for this clone. This rearrangement joins TRBV5-1 to TRBJ2-6; D not resolved. Germline lookup yields CDR1 SGHRS and CDR2 YFSETQ. V was shortened by 4 bases and J by 0 bases, with 8 bases between the two germline ends. There are 15 residues in the CDR3. This CDR3 reads CASSAAISGANVLTF. The CDR3 nucleotides read TGCGCCAGCAGCGCTGCGATCTCTGGGGCCAACGTCCTGACTTTC.

The chain uses TRBV3-1 (or the pseudogene TRBV3-2) and TRBJ2-7; maybe TRBD1 (5 bases). Trimming removed 3 bases from V and 7 bases from J, with 10 bases in between. The CDR3 is 12 amino acids. Germline V gene data show CDR1 as LGHDT and CDR2 as YNNKEL (reference sequence). CDR3 in DNA: TGTGCCAGCAGCCATGGGGCACGGGAGCAGTACTTC. It encodes CASSHGAREQYF.

For the CDR3, the DNA is TGTGCCAGCAGCTTACGGCCGGGACTCTATAATTCACCCCTCCACTTT. It specifies CASSLRPGLYNSPLHF. The chain links TRBV5-5 to TRBJ1-6; possibly TRBD1 for D (5 bases). The CDR3 consists of 16 residues. The ends were cut back, 2 bases at V and 3 bases at J, with 12 bases in the middle. Germline values: CDR1 SGHKS, CDR2 YYEKEE (reference sequence).

The V call is TRBV25-1, the J call TRBJ1-5; TRBD1 might be the D (5 bases). Germline CDR1 MGHDK, CDR2 SYGVNS. V shed 2 bases and J shed 0 bases, with 5 bases lying between them. The length of the CDR3 is 14 residues. CDR3 in DNA: TGTGCCAGCAGTGAACAGGGTAGCAATCAGCCCCAGCATTTT. This encodes CASSEQGSNQPQHF. Full variable domain (remainder filled in from reference TRBV25-1 and TRBJ1-5): EADIYQTPRYLVIGTGKKITLECSQTMGHDKMYWYQQDPGMELHLIHYSYGVNSTEKGDLSSESTVSRIRTEHFPLTLESARPSHTSQYLCASSEQGSNQPQHFGDGTRLSIL.

The rearrangement links TRBV28 to TRBJ1-2; 7 nucleotides agree with TRBD1. With 5 bases clipped from V and 8 bases from J, the junction kept 11 bases outside the gene matches. CDR1 and CDR2 from the germline V gene are MDHEN and SYDVKM. The CDR3 runs to 14 residues. The CDR3 DNA reads TGTGCCAGCAGTCTTCCGACAGGGACTGGCGGCTACACCTTC. Its translation: CASSLPTGTGGYTF.

This clone was observed many times. J is TRBJ1-1 and V is TRBV12-3 or TRBV12-4, with 8 bases fitting TRBD1. The junction had 8 bases not matched to a gene; V was cut back by 1 base and J by 13 bases. CDR3 length equals 13 residues. For the CDR3, the DNA is TGTGCCAGCAGTTTAGGGGCAGGGGGCGTTGGTTTCTTT. This translates into CASSLGAGGVGFF.

The rearrangement uses TRBV7-2 and TRBJ2-5; maybe TRBD1 (6 bases). The V end lost 2 bases, the J end lost 7 bases, and 17 bases lay between the germline ends. Germline CDR1 is SGHTA and CDR2 is FQGNSA. The CDR3 is 15 residues long. The CDR3 DNA reads TGTGCCAGCAGCTTACATTCCAGGGGAGTGGGGACCCAGTACTTC. This gives the protein CASSLHSRGVGTQYF.

The chain has TRBV25-1 and TRBJ2-7; no clear D gene. V was clipped by 3 bases and J by 4 bases, with 16 bases between them. The CDR3 is 15 residues long. The germline gives CDR1 MGHDK, CDR2 SYGVNS. Here the CDR3 DNA reads TGTGCCAGCAGTGATACCCAGGCTGGATCATACGAGCAGTACTTC. Its translation: CASSDTQAGSYEQYF.

This clone was observed a few times. The chain joins TRBV19 to TRBJ2-7; no clear D gene. V was pared by 1 base and J by 2 bases, with 3 bases between. The germline V gene encodes CDR1 LNHDA and CDR2 SQIVND (reference sequence). The CDR3 is 12 amino acids. CDR3 bases: TGTGCCAGTAGTATAGCAGCCTACGAGCAGTACTTC. Its protein product is CASSIAAYEQYF. The variable domain in full, with the rest retrieved from reference TRBV19 and TRBJ2-7, is DGGITQSPKYLFRKEGQNVTLSCEQNLNHDAMYWYRQDPGQGLRLIYYSQIVNDFQKGDIAEGYSVSREKKESFPLTVTSAQKNPTAFYLCASSIAAYEQYFGPGTRLTVT.

V usage is TRBV28 and J usage is TRBJ1-5, with a tentative D call TRBD1 (6 bases). Germline CDR1 MDHEN, CDR2 SYDVKM. Between the trimmed V and J ends, which lost 1 base and 11 bases, there was a span of 24 bases. This CDR3 is built from 17 residues. The CDR3 region has the DNA TGTGCCAGCAGTTTATACTTTGAACAGGGTCTGGGTATGGCCCAGCATTTT. This codes for CASSLYFEQGLGMAQHF.

This clone occurred once. The rearrangement uses TRBV6-6 and TRBJ2-5; TRBD2 might be the D (6 bases). In germline, CDR1 is MNHNY, CDR2 SVGAGI (reference sequence). CDR3 length: 15 residues. Deletions cut 6 bases from V and 2 bases from J, with 16 bases between. In DNA form, the CDR3 reads TGTGCCAGCAGCCCCGGGGGTAGTCGTCAAGAGACCCAGTACTTC. Protein product: CASSPGGSRQETQYF.

The J gene is TRBJ2-7, the V gene TRBV6-5; TRBD2 aligns across 11 bases. V shed 7 bases, J shed 5 bases, and the junction held 7 bases outside the gene matches. Germline V gene lookup returns CDR1 MNHEY and CDR2 SVGAGI. The CDR3 sequence is 14 residues long. The CDR3 protein is CASKLSGRADEQYF. The CDR3 bases are TGTGCCAGCAAGCTTAGCGGGAGGGCCGACGAGCAGTACTTC.

The rearrangement joins TRBV5-5 to TRBJ2-7; perhaps TRBD1 as D (5 bases). CDR3 length: 14 residues. V was clipped by 4 bases and J by 4 bases, with 15 bases between them. Germline-derived CDR1 and CDR2 are SGHKS and YYEKEE (reference sequence). The CDR3 sequence: CASSSRVPPYEQYF. The CDR3 coding sequence is TGTGCCAGCAGCAGCAGGGTACCCCCGTACGAGCAGTACTTC.

The rearrangement links TRBV19 to TRBJ1-4; D is ambiguous. The V and J ends lost 5 bases and 1 base respectively, with 8 bases between them. There are 14 residues in the CDR3. Germline CDR1 reads LNHDA; CDR2 reads SQIVND (reference sequence). This CDR3 is CASSQTGTNEKLFF. The CDR3 nucleotides read TGTGCCAGTAGTCAAACTGGAACTAATGAAAAACTGTTTTTT.